Shown below are 14 T cell receptor beta chains from a single sample sequenced in a study of OX40 agonist ivuxolimab in advanced cancers. TCRdb's table, derived via immunoSEQ multiplex PCR, lists solely in-frame clones and lacks some. In the table there are tens of thousands of clones, under 90% of which are singletons. The sequencing here drew on CD4+ or CD8+ T cells sorted from blood, taken in a trial of the OX40 agonist ivuxolimab. The receptor set was obtained from an adult with an advanced solid tumor such as melanoma, head and neck, liver or kidney cancer.

The chain has TRBV9 and TRBJ2-7; 7 nucleotides match TRBD1. Trimming at V came to 0 bases and at J to 2 bases, leaving 2 bases not matched to a gene. Germline V gene sequence: CDR1 SGDLS, CDR2 YYNGEE. This CDR3 has 14 amino acids. In DNA, the CDR3 is TGTGCCAGCAGCGTAGGGGACAGCGCCTACGAGCAGTACTTC. Translating it yields CASSVGDSAYEQYF.

This clone ranks as medium-sized. The rearrangement links TRBV5-1 to TRBJ2-5, with TRBD1 as a possible D gene (7 bases). CDR1 SGHRS and CDR2 YFSETQ come from the germline V gene. The CDR3 has 15 amino acids. V shed 4 bases and J shed 1 base, with 14 bases lying between them. In DNA form, the CDR3 reads TGCGCCAGCAGCGGTGGAGGGGGCGTCCAAGAGACCCAGTACTTC. Residues: CASSGGGGVQETQYF.

The CDR3 nucleotides are TGTGCCAGTGAGAACGGGGCGGGGGGAAAAAACATTCAGTACTTC. This codes for CASENGAGGKNIQYF. The V call is TRBV19, the J call TRBJ2-4; 8 bases align to TRBD2. J was trimmed by 4 bases and V by 8 bases; bases with no gene match: 10. CDR3 length: 15 amino acids. Germline values: CDR1 LNHDA, CDR2 SQIVND (reference sequence).

V and J are TRBV2 and TRBJ2-2; TRBD1 might be the D (6 bases). Per germline, CDR1 SNHLY and CDR2 FYNNEI. V was cut by 4 bases and J by 5 bases, with 8 bases left in between. The CDR3 is 13 residues long. CDR3 nucleotide sequence: TGTGCCAGCAGTGGACAGGAAACCGGGGAGCTGTTTTTT. Translated, it gives CASSGQETGELFF.

V gene TRBV29-1 combines with J gene TRBJ2-7; no clear D. Germline loops: CDR1 SQVTM, CDR2 ANQGSEA. V was pared by 1 base and J by 2 bases, with 15 bases between. This CDR3 is 15 amino acids long. The CDR3 sequence: CSVEAPWGTPYEQYF. CDR3 sequence (DNA): TGCAGCGTTGAAGCCCCTTGGGGTACCCCCTACGAGCAGTACTTC.

The CDR3, as DNA: TGCGCCAGCAGCTTGGCCAACCGGGGGGCCACTGAAGCTTTCTTT. It translates to CASSLANRGATEAFF. The V call is TRBV5-1, the J call TRBJ1-1; a possible D gene is TRBD1 (6 bases). The CDR3 contains 15 residues. The V gene's germline CDR1 is SGHRS and CDR2 YFSETQ. Trimming removed 0 bases at V and 4 bases at J, with 13 bases between.

The V and J genes are TRBV6-5 and TRBJ1-2; D unresolved. The CDR3 has 12 residues. Trimming removed 4 bases from V and 13 bases from J, with 16 bases in between. The germline gives CDR1 MNHEY, CDR2 SVGAGI. CDR3 bases: TGTGCCAGCAGTTCACCGGGAGCTTTGTGCACCTTC. The encoded protein is CASSSPGALCTF.

The chain recombines TRBV5-1 with TRBJ2-2; TRBD2 matches 8 bases. The CDR3 has 15 amino acids. Trimming cost V 4 bases and J 2 bases; bases outside gene matches: 4. The germline CDR1 and CDR2 sequences are SGHRS and YFSETQ. The CDR3 DNA sequence: TGCGCCAGCAGCGTAGCGGGATTAAACACCGGGGAGCTGTTTTTT. Its protein is CASSVAGLNTGELFF.

This clone came up a few times. The rearrangement links TRBV2 to TRBJ2-7, with 9 bases fitting TRBD1. This CDR3 region has 16 residues. Germline V gene data show CDR1 as SNHLY and CDR2 as FYNNEI. J lost 4 bases, V lost 6 bases, and 13 bases had no gene match. The chain's CDR3 is CASRAGTGQGSYEQYF. The CDR3 region has the DNA TGTGCCAGCAGAGCCGGGACAGGGCAAGGGTCATACGAGCAGTACTTC.

V and J are TRBV10-3 and TRBJ1-2, with 7 bases aligning to TRBD1. Germline lookup yields CDR1 ENHRY and CDR2 SYGVKD. V lost 4 bases and J lost 4; bases outside the gene matches: 6. The length of the CDR3 is 14 residues. Here the CDR3 DNA reads TGTGCCATCAGTGGACAGGGCGAGTCCTATGGCTACACCTTC. Its translation is CAISGQGESYGYTF.

CDR3: CASSLLHNYEQYF. Written as DNA, the CDR3 is TGTGCCAGCAGTTTGTTGCACAACTACGAGCAGTACTTC. The chain recombines TRBV28 with TRBJ2-7; D unresolved. The germline CDR1 and CDR2 sequences are MDHEN and SYDVKM. V lost 3 bases to trimming and J lost 3 bases, with 9 bases between them. This CDR3 has 13 amino acids.

The gene calls are TRBV5-1 and TRBJ2-2; TRBD1 matches 10 bases. Trimming cost V 1 base and J 4 bases; bases outside gene matches: 10. This CDR3 is 18 amino acids long. Germline loops: CDR1 SGHRS, CDR2 YFSETQ. The CDR3 loop reads CASSLFRLDRGRTGELFF. CDR3 DNA: TGCGCCAGCAGCTTGTTCCGCCTTGACAGGGGGCGCACCGGGGAGCTGTTTTTT.

The chain combines TRBV2 with TRBJ2-6; D perhaps matches TRBD1 (5 bases). Germline assignment: CDR1 SNHLY and CDR2 FYNNEI. V was cut by 7 bases and J by 3 bases, with 22 bases left in between. This CDR3 comprises 18 residues. The CDR3 nucleotides read TGTGCCAGCACTTACGCGACAGCTAGAGTTCGTGGGGCCAACGTCCTGACTTTC. Translated: CASTYATARVRGANVLTF.

This clone was seen a single time. This chain joins TRBV7-6 and TRBJ2-7; 7 nucleotides line up with TRBD1. V lost 1 base and J lost 10; bases outside the gene matches: 13. CDR1 is SGHVS, CDR2 FNYEAQ, per germline. The CDR3 spans 15 residues. CDR3 DNA sequence: TGTGCCAGCAGCTTAGAAGACAGGGTTCAATTCCTACAGTACTTC. Its protein is CASSLEDRVQFLQYF.